A single sample gave rise to the 21 T cell receptor beta chains below, sequenced in a study of PD-1 blockade in classical Hodgkin lymphoma. The patients all showed relapse after autologous stem cell transplantation, while their brentuximab vedotin exposure varied. Repertoires were generated with immunoSEQ multiplex PCR, while TCRdb's copy carries only in-frame clones and drops some. The sample has tens of thousands of clones, approximately 88% seen once. This specimen consisted of peripheral blood mononuclear cells (PBMCs), obtained at baseline. The receptors come from a human donor with classical Hodgkin lymphoma.

V and J are TRBV6-5 and TRBJ1-2, with 9 positions matching TRBD1. The CDR3 is 14 amino acids. The V gene end was trimmed by 2 bases and the J gene end by 7 bases; junction bases not matched to a gene: 5. Germline V lookup: CDR1 MNHEY, CDR2 SVGAGI. The DNA for the CDR3 is TGTGCCAGCAGTTACGCAGGGACAGGGCTTGGCTACACCTTC. It specifies CASSYAGTGLGYTF.

The chain joins TRBV5-1 to TRBJ1-6, with D possibly TRBD1 on 6 matching bases. Germline V gene sequence: CDR1 SGHRS, CDR2 YFSETQ. The V end lost 4 bases, the J end lost 7 bases, and 12 bases lay between the germline ends. The CDR3 is 14 residues long. CDR3 region: CASSKDSGNSPLHF. Written as DNA, the CDR3 is TGCGCCAGCAGCAAGGACAGCGGCAATTCACCCCTCCACTTT.

The chain employs TRBV30 and TRBJ2-5; D is possibly TRBD2 (6 bases). In germline, CDR1 is GTSNPN, CDR2 SVGIG (reference sequence). CDR3 length equals 12 residues. Trimming stripped 4 bases from V and 5 bases from J, with 11 bases between. The CDR3 protein is CAWNPGRETQYF. The CDR3 coding sequence is TGTGCCTGGAACCCGGGGAGGGAGACCCAGTACTTC.

V is TRBV28 and J is TRBJ1-6, with 8 positions matching TRBD1. The V gene's germline CDR1 is MDHEN and CDR2 SYDVKM. Trimming removed 6 bases from V and 2 bases from J; junction bases left unmatched: 3. This CDR3 is 15 amino acids long. This CDR3 reads CASSTGGTYNSPLHF. The CDR3 DNA sequence: TGTGCCAGCAGCACAGGGGGAACCTATAATTCACCCCTCCACTTT.

The chain has TRBV7-6 and TRBJ1-1; 8 bases fit TRBD1. After removal of 4 bases from V and 1 base from J, the junction contained 11 bases not matched to a gene. Germline lookup yields CDR1 SGHVS and CDR2 FNYEAQ. The CDR3 has 17 amino acids. CDR3 sequence: CASSYRAQGDRNTEAFF. Here the CDR3 DNA reads TGTGCCAGCAGCTATAGGGCACAGGGGGACAGGAACACTGAAGCTTTCTTT. Supplemented by reference TRBV7-6 and TRBJ1-1, the full variable domain reads GAGVSQSPRYKVTKRGQDVALRCDPISGHVSLYWYRQALGQGPEFLTYFNYEAQQDKSGLPNDRFSAERPEGSISTLTIQRTEQRDSAMYRCASSYRAQGDRNTEAFFGQGTRLTVV.

This clone has a single count. The chain uses TRBV7-9 and TRBJ2-2; weak D call: TRBD1 (6 bases). Trimming took 3 bases from V and 3 from J, leaving 8 bases between them. The germline CDR1 and CDR2 sequences are SEHNR and FQNEAQ (reference sequence). This CDR3 is built from 14 residues. The CDR3 nucleotides are TGTGCCAGCAGCTTGTCAGGGGACACCGGGGAGCTGTTTTTT. This codes for CASSLSGDTGELFF.

The genes are TRBV7-2 and TRBJ1-4; no firm D call. There are 14 residues in the CDR3. V shed 2 bases and J shed 3 bases, with 7 bases lying between them. CDR1 and CDR2 (germline): SGHTA, FQGNSA. CDR3: CASSLWGANEKLFF. The CDR3 DNA reads as TGTGCCAGCAGCTTATGGGGAGCTAATGAAAAACTGTTTTTT. The full variable domain, its missing parts supplied by reference TRBV7-2 and TRBJ1-4, is GAGVSQSPSNKVTEKGKDVELRCDPISGHTALYWYRQSLGQGLEFLIYFQGNSAPDKSGLPSDRFSAERTGGSVSTLTIQRTQQEDSAVYLCASSLWGANEKLFFGSGTQLSVL.

The V and J genes are TRBV30 and TRBJ2-3; no clear D gene. V was trimmed by 0 bases and J by 0 bases, leaving 16 bases between them. The CDR3 sequence is 17 residues long. Germline CDR1 GTSNPN, CDR2 SVGIG (reference sequence). The chain's CDR3 is CAWSVRLISSSTDTQYF. CDR3 DNA sequence: TGTGCCTGGAGTGTGCGTCTGATTAGCTCGAGCACAGATACGCAGTATTTT.

The chain recombines TRBV4-2 with TRBJ2-1; 10 bases agree with TRBD2. From germline, CDR1 is LGHNA and CDR2 YNFKEQ. The CDR3 length is 16 residues. With 0 bases clipped from V and 3 bases from J, the junction kept 2 bases outside the gene matches. The CDR3 region has the DNA TGTGCCAGCAGCCAAGATCCTAGCGGGGGCTACAATGAGCAGTTCTTC. Protein: CASSQDPSGGYNEQFF.

The chain has TRBV11-2 and TRBJ2-7, with D possibly matching TRBD2 (5 bases). Between the trimmed V and J ends, which lost 0 bases and 0 bases, there was a span of 12 bases. The CDR3 sequence is 16 residues long. In germline, CDR1 is SGHAT, CDR2 FQNNGV. As DNA, the CDR3 is TGTGCCAGCAGCTTAGAAGTAGGAGGTAGCTCCTACGAGCAGTACTTC. This translates into CASSLEVGGSSYEQYF.

V usage is TRBV10-3 and J usage is TRBJ2-1, with unresolved D. The germline gives CDR1 ENHRY, CDR2 SYGVKD. V lost 2 bases and J lost 8, with 16 bases in between. CDR3 length: 15 residues. The CDR3 DNA follows: TGTGCCATCAGTGAGAGTGAGGCCATCTGGGATGAGCAGTTCTTC. This gives the protein CAISESEAIWDEQFF.

This clone was counted once. The rearrangement links TRBV5-4 to TRBJ1-2; no reliable D call. Trimming took 0 bases from V and 0 from J, leaving 9 bases between them. There are 15 residues in the CDR3. Germline V lookup: CDR1 SGHNT, CDR2 YYREEE (reference sequence). DNA of the CDR3: TGTGCCAGCAGCTTGGGCGGGATAACTAACTATGGCTACACCTTC. It encodes CASSLGGITNYGYTF.

The rearrangement joins TRBV5-1 to TRBJ1-4; D gene unclear. This CDR3 region has 14 residues. The germline V gene has CDR1 SGHRS and CDR2 YFSETQ. The V gene lost 4 bases and the J gene lost 4 bases, with 11 bases spanning the gap. The CDR3 DNA reads TGCGCCAGCAGCCCCCAACCTAGTAATGAAAAACTGTTTTTT. Amino acid sequence: CASSPQPSNEKLFF. The full variable domain, completed using reference TRBV5-1 and TRBJ1-4, is KAGVTQTPRYLIKTRGQQVTLSCSPISGHRSVSWYQQTPGQGLQFLFEYFSETQRNKGNFPGRFSGRQFSNSRSEMNVSTLELGDSALYLCASSPQPSNEKLFFGSGTQLSVL.

This sequence joins TRBV7-8 and TRBJ1-6; 8 bases agree with TRBD1. The CDR3 loop spans 15 amino acids. V trimming: 6 bases; J trimming: 5 bases; junction bases outside the gene matches: 6. Germline V gene data show CDR1 as SGHVS and CDR2 as FQNEAQ. The CDR3 nucleotides read TGTGCCAGCAGTTCGAACAGGGGGGATAATTCACCCCTCCACTTT. Its protein is CASSSNRGDNSPLHF. The whole variable domain, filled in from reference TRBV7-8 and TRBJ1-6, reads GAGVSQSPRYKVAKRGQDVALRCDPISGHVSLFWYQQALGQGPEFLTYFQNEAQLDKSGLPSDRFFAERPEGSVSTLKIQRTQQEDSAVYLCASSSNRGDNSPLHFGNGTRLTVT.

The rearrangement links TRBV5-1 to TRBJ1-2, with D hard to call. The CDR3 length is 14 residues. The germline V and J ends were trimmed by 1 base and 2 bases, with 9 bases remaining between them. Looked up from germline, CDR1 is SGHRS and CDR2 is YFSETQ. The CDR3 region has the DNA TGCGCCAGCAGCTTGATGACGGGAAACTATGGCTACACCTTC. It translates to CASSLMTGNYGYTF.

By share, this clone ranks as medium-sized. This rearrangement joins TRBV5-6 to TRBJ1-6; 8 nucleotides match TRBD1. V lost 2 bases, J lost 7 bases, and 8 bases stayed unmatched. The CDR3 length is 16 residues. Germline V CDR1 and CDR2: SGHDT, YYEEEE. The CDR3 is CASSFDTGGLNSPLHF. The DNA of the CDR3 is TGTGCCAGCAGCTTCGACACAGGGGGTCTGAATTCACCCCTCCACTTT.

The chain is built from TRBV2 and TRBJ1-5, with unresolved D. The CDR3 has 14 residues. Germline CDR1 and CDR2: SNHLY and FYNNEI. Trimming took 4 bases from V and 4 from J, leaving 11 bases between them. The CDR3 coding sequence is TGTGCCAGCAGTGCCGTCGGAAATAATCAGCCCCAGCATTTT. This encodes CASSAVGNNQPQHF.

This CDR3 reads CASTPAYEQYF. DNA for the CDR3: TGTGCCAGCACTCCCGCCTACGAGCAGTACTTC. The chain links TRBV6-6 to TRBJ2-7, with unresolved D. Trimming left V 7 bases short and J 2 bases short, with 6 bases between. Germline V CDR1 and CDR2: MNHNY, SVGAGI (reference sequence). The CDR3 is 11 amino acids.

V and J are TRBV18 and TRBJ1-2; 7 bases agree with TRBD1. V shed 2 bases and J 6 bases; nucleotides not matched to a gene: 12. This CDR3 spans 16 amino acids. Germline V gives CDR1 KGHSH, CDR2 LQKENI. CDR3 residues: CASSPAGTVGSDGYTF. CDR3 bases: TGTGCCAGCTCACCAGCCGGGACAGTCGGAAGTGATGGCTACACCTTC.

This clone has more than one count but fewer than ten. The chain uses TRBV7-8 and TRBJ2-2, with TRBD1 as a possible D gene (6 bases). Trimming pared 3 bases from V and 1 base from J, leaving 9 bases between. This CDR3 region has 15 residues. The germline V gene encodes CDR1 SGHVS and CDR2 FQNEAQ. CDR3 sequence (DNA): TGTGCCAGCAGCTTCCCGACAGGGAACACCGGGGAGCTGTTTTTT. Its protein is CASSFPTGNTGELFF. The whole variable domain, filled in from reference TRBV7-8 and TRBJ2-2, reads GAGVSQSPRYKVAKRGQDVALRCDPISGHVSLFWYQQALGQGPEFLTYFQNEAQLDKSGLPSDRFFAERPEGSVSTLKIQRTQQEDSAVYLCASSFPTGNTGELFFGEGSRLTVL.

The chain recombines TRBV7-9 with TRBJ1-1; TRBD1 is a possible D gene (6 bases). The CDR3 is 15 amino acids. Germline CDR1 is SEHNR and CDR2 is FQNEAQ (reference sequence). Deletions cut 5 bases from V and 0 bases from J, with 13 bases between. CDR3 residues: CASSATGNMNTEAFF. The CDR3 DNA is TGTGCCAGCAGCGCTACAGGGAACATGAACACTGAAGCTTTCTTT.